This T cell receptor (beta chain) is from a study of regulatory T cells in long-lasting Graves disease. The wider study: Graves' patients, diagnosed recently, had received antithyroid drugs under 3 months. Study results and limitations: Shared public clonotypes totalled about 2,700 in persistent patients, compared with about 930 in new patients. The study found TRBV28, TRBJ1-2 and TRBJ2-5 favored in persistent disease.

Germline CDR1 PRHDT, CDR2 FYEKMQ (reference sequence). Trimming left V 3 bases short and J 7 bases short, with 15 bases between. The CDR3 runs to 15 residues. According to the study, TCR beta libraries were built with iRepertoire HTBI primers and CDR3-region Arm-PCR. Using its own MiXCR run on the multiplex PCR reads, TCRdb lists one record per CDR3 protein. The data hold approximately 350,000 distinct CDR3 sequences, with 15% to 20% observed a single time. This sample's time point: newly diagnosed GD, antithyroid drugs for less than 3 months. Isolated PBMC RNA provided the starting material for the TCR library. There are a few counts of this clonotype. No antigen is known for it. These data were also reused for a study on T cells in Graves' hyperthyroidism and ophthalmopathy. That investigation notes: Ophthalmopathy was predicted by the model a median of 6.5 months ahead of onset.

The receptor was derived from a woman aged 18-29 years with Graves disease. This specimen consisted of peripheral blood mononuclear cells (PBMCs), obtained at new diagnosis, from a patient treated with antithyroid drugs. The chain combines TRBV13 with TRBJ1-4; possibly TRBD1 for D (5 bases). The CDR3 spells CASSFGGRQTEKLFF. In DNA form, the CDR3 reads TGTGCCAGCAGCTTTGGGGGTCGGCAAACTGAAAAACTGTTTTTT.